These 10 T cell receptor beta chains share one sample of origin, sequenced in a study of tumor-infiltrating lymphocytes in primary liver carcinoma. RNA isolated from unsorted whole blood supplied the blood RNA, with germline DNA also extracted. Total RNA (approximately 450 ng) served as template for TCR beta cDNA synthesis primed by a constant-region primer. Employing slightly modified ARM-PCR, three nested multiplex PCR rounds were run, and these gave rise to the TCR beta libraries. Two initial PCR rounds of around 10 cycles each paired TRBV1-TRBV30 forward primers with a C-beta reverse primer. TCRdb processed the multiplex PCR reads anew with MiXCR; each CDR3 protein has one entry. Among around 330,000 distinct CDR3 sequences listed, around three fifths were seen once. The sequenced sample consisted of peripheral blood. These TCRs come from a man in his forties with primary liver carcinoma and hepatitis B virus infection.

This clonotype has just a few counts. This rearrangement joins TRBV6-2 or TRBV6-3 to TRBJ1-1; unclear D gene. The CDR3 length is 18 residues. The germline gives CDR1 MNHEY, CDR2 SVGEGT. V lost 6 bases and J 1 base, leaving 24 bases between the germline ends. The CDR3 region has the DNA TGTGCCAGCAGAGGCTTTCGGGCAGTCATCAAGGGGAACACTGAAGCTTTCTTT. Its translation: CASRGFRAVIKGNTEAFF.

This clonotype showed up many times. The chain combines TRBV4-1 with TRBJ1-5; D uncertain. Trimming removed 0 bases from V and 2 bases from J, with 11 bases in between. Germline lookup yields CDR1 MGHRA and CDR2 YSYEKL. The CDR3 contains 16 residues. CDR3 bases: TGCGCCAGCAGCCAAGAAAGTGTCGGGGGCAATCAGCCCCAGCATTTT. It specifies CASSQESVGGNQPQHF.

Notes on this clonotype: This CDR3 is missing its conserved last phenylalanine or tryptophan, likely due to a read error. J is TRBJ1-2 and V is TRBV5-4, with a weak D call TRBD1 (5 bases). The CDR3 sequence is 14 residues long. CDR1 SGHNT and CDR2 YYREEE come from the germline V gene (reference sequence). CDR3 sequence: CASSLGRGDYGYTL. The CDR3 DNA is TGTGCCAGCAGTTTGGGGCGAGGAGACTATGGCTACACCCTC.

This CDR3 is CATSDLGRTPNTGELFF. For the CDR3, the DNA is TGTGCCACCAGTGATTTAGGGCGGACGCCGAACACCGGGGAGCTGTTTTTT. The rearrangement joins TRBV24-1 to TRBJ2-2; D not certain. V dropped 1 base and J dropped 0 bases, with 11 bases sitting between them. Germline CDR1 KGHDR, CDR2 SFDVKD. This CDR3 spans 17 amino acids.

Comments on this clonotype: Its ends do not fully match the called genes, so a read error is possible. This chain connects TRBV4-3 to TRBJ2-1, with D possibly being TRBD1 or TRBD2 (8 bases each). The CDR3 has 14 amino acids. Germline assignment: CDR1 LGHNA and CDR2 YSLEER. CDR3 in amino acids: CTSNQRQGRGTRSF. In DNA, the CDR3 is TGCACCAGCAACCAAAGACAGGGGCGGGGGACTAGAAGCTTC.

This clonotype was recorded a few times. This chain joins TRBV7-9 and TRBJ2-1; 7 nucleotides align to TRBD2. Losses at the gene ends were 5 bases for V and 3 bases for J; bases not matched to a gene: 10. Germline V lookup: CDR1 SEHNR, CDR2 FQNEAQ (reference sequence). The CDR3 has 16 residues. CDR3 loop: CASSPRSGNFYNEQFF. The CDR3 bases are TGTGCCAGCAGCCCACGCAGCGGGAACTTCTACAATGAGCAGTTCTTC.

The CDR3 here is CASSSRRSQGEQFF. In nucleotides, the CDR3 is TGTGCCAGCAGCTCCAGACGGTCCCAGGGTGAGCAGTTCTTC. The chain links TRBV11-2 to TRBJ2-1; D might be TRBD1 (5 bases). The CDR3 is 14 residues long. From germline, CDR1 is SGHAT and CDR2 FQNNGV. V was clipped by 4 bases and J by 9 bases, with 16 bases between them.

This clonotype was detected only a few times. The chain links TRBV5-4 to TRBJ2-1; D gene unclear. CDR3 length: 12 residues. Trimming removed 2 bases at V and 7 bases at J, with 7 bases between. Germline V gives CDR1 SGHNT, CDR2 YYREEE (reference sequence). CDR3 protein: CASSFNLNEQFF. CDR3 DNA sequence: TGTGCCAGCAGCTTTAACCTTAATGAGCAGTTCTTC.

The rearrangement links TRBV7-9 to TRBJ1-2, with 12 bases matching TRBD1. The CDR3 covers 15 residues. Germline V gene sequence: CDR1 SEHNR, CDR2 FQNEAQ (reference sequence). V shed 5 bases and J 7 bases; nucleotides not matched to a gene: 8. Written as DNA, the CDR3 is TGTGCCAGCAGCGGGCCGGGACAGGGGGCGACTGGCTACACCTTC. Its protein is CASSGPGQGATGYTF.

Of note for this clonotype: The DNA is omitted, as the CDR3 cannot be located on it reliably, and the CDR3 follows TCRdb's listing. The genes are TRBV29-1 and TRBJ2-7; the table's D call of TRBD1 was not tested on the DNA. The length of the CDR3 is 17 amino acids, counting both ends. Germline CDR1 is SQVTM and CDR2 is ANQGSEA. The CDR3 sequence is CSVKDWGPGTGAYEQYF.